Shown below are 29 T cell receptor beta chains from a single sample sequenced in a study of blood T cell repertoires in COVID-19. Profiling relied on immunoSEQ multiplex PCR, and the TCRdb table lists in-frame clones only, not all of them. The profile shows some 400,000 clones, about 88% of them singletons. Material for sequencing was peripheral blood. The receptor source for this set is a human donor in a cohort sampled during active COVID-19.

The rearrangement links TRBV5-1 to TRBJ2-5; 11 bases align to TRBD1. CDR3 length: 18 residues. CDR1 is SGHRS, CDR2 YFSETQ, per germline. V gave up 4 bases and J gave up 3 bases; unmatched junction bases: 14. This CDR3 reads CASSIKLGQGDFEETQYF. The DNA for the CDR3 is TGCGCCAGCAGCATAAAGCTGGGACAGGGGGATTTCGAAGAGACCCAGTACTTC.

The genes are TRBV7-2 and TRBJ1-2; 8 nucleotides agree with TRBD1. Trimming at V came to 1 base and at J to 6 bases, leaving 10 bases not matched to a gene. This CDR3 spans 16 amino acids. The germline CDR1 and CDR2 sequences are SGHTA and FQGNSA. The CDR3: CASSLVVGQGGDGYTF. The CDR3 nucleotides are TGTGCCAGCAGCTTAGTCGTCGGACAGGGCGGTGATGGCTACACCTTC.

V usage is TRBV7-8 and J usage is TRBJ2-6, with no clear D. Germline values: CDR1 SGHVS, CDR2 FQNEAQ. Trimming cost V 5 bases and J 1 base, with 9 bases left between them. The CDR3 covers 15 residues. The CDR3 DNA follows: TGTGCCAGCAGCCGCAGCAGGTCTGGGGCCAACGTCCTGACTTTC. Residues: CASSRSRSGANVLTF.

V usage is TRBV7-2 and J usage is TRBJ2-5, with a weak D call TRBD1 (5 bases). Trimming took off 1 base at V and 4 bases at J, with 13 bases between the two ends. Looked up from germline, CDR1 is SGHTA and CDR2 is FQGNSA. This CDR3 contains 15 residues. The CDR3 nucleotides are TGTGCCAGCAGCTTAGAGACAGCCCTGAGAGAGACCCAGTACTTC. Residues: CASSLETALRETQYF.

CDR3 loop: CAWTPAWGSSYNEQFF. The CDR3 nucleotides are TGTGCCTGGACCCCCGCTTGGGGCTCCTCCTACAATGAGCAGTTCTTC. The chain employs TRBV30 and TRBJ2-1; tentative D call: TRBD1 (5 bases). Between the trimmed V and J ends, which lost 4 bases and 0 bases, there was a span of 16 bases. Germline values: CDR1 GTSNPN, CDR2 SVGIG (reference sequence). The CDR3 runs to 16 residues.

The chain combines TRBV5-1 with TRBJ2-3; TRBD2 aligns across 15 bases. CDR1 SGHRS and CDR2 YFSETQ come from the germline V gene. V lost 4 bases, J lost 0 bases, and 6 bases stayed unmatched. The length of the CDR3 is 18 residues. CDR3 sequence: CASSPGLAGGASTDTQYF. The CDR3 nucleotides are TGCGCCAGCAGCCCGGGACTAGCGGGAGGTGCTAGCACAGATACGCAGTATTTT.

The V call is TRBV20-1, the J call TRBJ2-3; TRBD2 agrees at 8 bases. This CDR3 is 14 amino acids long. The V and J ends lost 3 bases and 5 bases, in that order; junction bases with no gene match: 7. CDR1 is DFQATT and CDR2 is SNEGSKA in the germline V gene (reference sequence). The DNA for the CDR3 is TGCAGTGCTAGTACAGCGGGGGTTCAAGATACGCAGTATTTT. Amino acid sequence: CSASTAGVQDTQYF.

Only one count was recorded for this clone. The chain carries TRBV5-6 and TRBJ2-3; 10 bases are a match to TRBD1. The length of the CDR3 is 15 residues. Germline lookup yields CDR1 SGHDT and CDR2 YYEEEE. V trimming: 4 bases; J trimming: 5 bases; junction bases outside the gene matches: 7. CDR3 residues: CASSDTGQGGDTQYF. The CDR3 nucleotides read TGTGCCAGCAGCGATACCGGACAGGGGGGAGATACGCAGTATTTT.

This clone showed up just a few times. The gene calls are TRBV6-6 and TRBJ2-2; 10 bases are shared with TRBD2. V was pared by 5 bases and J by 1 base, with 1 base of the junction left unmatched. The V gene's germline CDR1 is MNHNY and CDR2 SVGAGI (reference sequence). The CDR3 is 15 residues long. CDR3 sequence reads: CASSRTSGNTGELFF. The CDR3 DNA reads TGTGCCAGCAGTCGGACTAGCGGGAACACCGGGGAGCTGTTTTTT.

The V gene is TRBV5-1, the J gene TRBJ2-5; 9 bases are shared with TRBD2. J was trimmed by 4 bases and V by 7 bases; bases with no gene match: 8. In germline, CDR1 is SGHRS, CDR2 YFSETQ. This CDR3 has 14 residues. The CDR3 spells CASSGGRERETQYF. The DNA of the CDR3 is TGCGCCAGCTCCGGCGGGAGGGAGCGAGAGACCCAGTACTTC.

The rearrangement uses TRBV3-1 (or the pseudogene TRBV3-2) and TRBJ1-1; unclear D gene. Germline V lookup: CDR1 LGHDT, CDR2 YNNKEL (reference sequence). CDR3 length: 14 amino acids. The ends were cut back, 0 bases at V and 0 bases at J, with 5 bases in the middle. The CDR3 loop is CASSQESVNTEAFF. CDR3 nucleotides: TGTGCCAGCAGCCAAGAATCTGTGAACACTGAAGCTTTCTTT.

The gene calls are TRBV2 and TRBJ2-1; D ambiguous. Germline lookup yields CDR1 SNHLY and CDR2 FYNNEI. The ends were cut back, 4 bases at V and 9 bases at J, with 7 bases in the middle. The CDR3 loop spans 11 amino acids. The CDR3 nucleotides read TGTGCCAGCAGTGTAGTTGGTGAGCAGTTCTTC. This gives the protein CASSVVGEQFF.

The chain employs TRBV29-1 and TRBJ2-2; 13 bases align to TRBD2. The V and J ends lost 7 bases and 0 bases, in that order; junction bases with no gene match: 8. The CDR3 is 17 residues long. Germline V gene data show CDR1 as SQVTM and CDR2 as ANQGSEA. This chain's CDR3 is CSAQGLAGFANTGELFF. CDR3 DNA sequence: TGCAGCGCTCAGGGACTAGCGGGGTTCGCGAACACCGGGGAGCTGTTTTTT.

This chain links TRBV6-6 with TRBJ2-3, with TRBD2 matching 10 bases. This CDR3 comprises 15 residues. The germline V gene has CDR1 MNHNY and CDR2 SVGAGI (reference sequence). V gave up 6 bases and J gave up 5 bases; unmatched junction bases: 8. The CDR3 DNA sequence: TGTGCCAGCAGCCCCCTAGCGGGAGCGGTAGATACGCAGTATTTT. Protein: CASSPLAGAVDTQYF.

The rearrangement links TRBV28 to TRBJ2-1, with TRBD2 matching over 10 bases. With V trimmed by 6 bases and J by 8 bases, 13 bases remained unmatched. The germline CDR1 and CDR2 sequences are MDHEN and SYDVKM. This CDR3 has 16 residues. The CDR3 DNA is TGTGCCAGCAGCACTCCTAGCGGGAGTTTTCGCGATGAGCAGTTCTTC. This codes for CASSTPSGSFRDEQFF.

This chain uses TRBV28 with TRBJ1-2; 7 bases align to TRBD1. CDR1 is MDHEN, CDR2 SYDVKM, per germline. This CDR3 contains 15 residues. J lost 8 bases, V lost 4 bases, and 13 bases had no gene match. CDR3 sequence reads: CASSSTGTVRPGYTF. The CDR3, as DNA: TGTGCCAGCAGTTCCACCGGGACAGTTAGGCCAGGCTACACCTTC.

Concerning this clone itself: The junction departs from germline at one end; a sequencing error may be responsible. CDR3 coding DNA: TGTGCTAGCAGCCGAAACGCGGGGACAGCAAAAGAGACCCAGTACTTC. It specifies CASSRNAGTAKETQYF. The J gene is TRBJ2-5, the V gene TRBV7-7; possibly TRBD1 for D (7 bases). The CDR3 extends over 16 amino acids. CDR1 SSHAT and CDR2 FNYEAQ come from the germline V gene (reference sequence). The full variable domain, in which reference TRBV7-7 and TRBJ2-5 provide the parts outside the CDR3, is GAGVSQSPRYKVTKRGQDVTLRCDPISSHATLYWYQQALGQGPEFLTYFNYEAQPDKSGLPSDRFSAERPEGSISTLTIQRTEQRDSAMYRCASSRNAGTAKETQYFGPGTRLLVL.

This clone came up a few times. V and J are TRBV3-1 (or the pseudogene TRBV3-2) and TRBJ2-7, with D possibly TRBD1 on 6 matching bases. The germline V gene encodes CDR1 LGHDT and CDR2 YNNKEL (reference sequence). The length of the CDR3 is 13 residues. Trimming removed 6 bases at V and 2 bases at J, with 11 bases between. CDR3 sequence: CASSLDSTYEQYF. CDR3 coding DNA: TGTGCCAGCAGTTTGGACAGTACCTACGAGCAGTACTTC.

CDR3 in DNA: TGTGCCAGCAGCTTGGCCACGGTTATGACAGGGGCCAACTATGGCTACACCTTC. Protein product: CASSLATVMTGANYGYTF. This chain joins TRBV5-4 and TRBJ1-2; TRBD1 agrees at 8 bases. J was trimmed by 2 bases and V by 0 bases; bases with no gene match: 12. This CDR3 region has 18 residues. The germline gives CDR1 SGHNT, CDR2 YYREEE (reference sequence).

The chain is built from TRBV6-5 and TRBJ2-2, with 9 bases matching TRBD1. Germline lookup yields CDR1 MNHEY and CDR2 SVGAGI. With V trimmed by 5 bases and J by 5 bases, 6 bases remained unmatched. The CDR3 loop spans 15 amino acids. DNA of the CDR3: TGTGCCAGCAGTCCCTCGGGACAGGGAACCGGGGAGCTGTTTTTT. Amino acid sequence: CASSPSGQGTGELFF.

The rearrangement links TRBV7-2 to TRBJ2-7; possible D gene TRBD2, 5 bases. The germline V gene has CDR1 SGHTA and CDR2 FQGNSA. CDR3 length: 14 residues. The V gene lost 5 bases and the J gene lost 4 bases, with 15 bases spanning the gap. CDR3 sequence reads: CASSLSGLVYEQYF. In DNA form, the CDR3 reads TGTGCCAGCAGCCTATCCGGACTGGTTTACGAGCAGTACTTC. The variable domain in full, with the rest retrieved from reference TRBV7-2 and TRBJ2-7, is GAGVSQSPSNKVTEKGKDVELRCDPISGHTALYWYRQSLGQGLEFLIYFQGNSAPDKSGLPSDRFSAERTGGSVSTLTIQRTQQEDSAVYLCASSLSGLVYEQYFGPGTRLTVT.

The chain links TRBV7-9 to TRBJ2-2, with D maybe TRBD1 (6 bases). Per the germline V gene, CDR1 is SEHNR and CDR2 is FQNEAQ (reference sequence). The CDR3 totals 14 residues. V lost 4 bases and J lost 3, with 9 bases in between. CDR3 coding DNA: TGTGCCAGCAGCTCTTACAGGGACACCGGGGAGCTGTTTTTT. Encoded protein: CASSSYRDTGELFF.

The V and J genes are TRBV7-9 and TRBJ2-2, with a weak D call TRBD1 (6 bases). V lost 2 bases to trimming and J lost 0 bases, with 13 bases between them. CDR1 SEHNR and CDR2 FQNEAQ come from the germline V gene (reference sequence). CDR3 size: 17 residues. The CDR3 DNA reads as TGTGCCAGCAGCTTAATGGGGGCCCAATCGAACACCGGGGAGCTGTTTTTT. Its translation is CASSLMGAQSNTGELFF.

This chain joins TRBV2 and TRBJ2-3, with 9 nucleotides matching TRBD2. The CDR3 sequence is 16 residues long. Germline V gene sequence: CDR1 SNHLY, CDR2 FYNNEI. Losses at the gene ends were 3 bases for V and 1 base for J; bases not matched to a gene: 5. CDR3 nucleotides: TGTGCCAGCAGTGAGGCGGGGGGGCCCCGCACAGATACGCAGTATTTT. It is translated as CASSEAGGPRTDTQYF.

The gene calls are TRBV5-4 and TRBJ2-2; 10 nucleotides align to TRBD2. J gave up 10 bases and V 4 bases, and 10 bases lay outside the gene matches. Per germline, CDR1 SGHNT and CDR2 YYREEE (reference sequence). The CDR3 has 15 residues. CDR3 protein: CASSLGTSDRKELFF. Here the CDR3 DNA reads TGTGCCAGCAGCCTAGGGACTAGCGACCGTAAGGAGCTGTTTTTT.

This clone was seen just once. The chain links TRBV2 to TRBJ2-5; tentative D call: TRBD2 (6 bases). Germline lookup yields CDR1 SNHLY and CDR2 FYNNEI. This CDR3 spans 13 amino acids. V shed 4 bases and J shed 6 bases, with 12 bases lying between them. The DNA for the CDR3 is TGTGCCAGCAGTGGGCGGAGGGGAAAGACCCAGTACTTC. Translating it yields CASSGRRGKTQYF.

This chain links TRBV9 with TRBJ1-1, with TRBD1 matching over 7 bases. This CDR3 comprises 14 residues. Trimming cost V 4 bases and J 4 bases; bases outside gene matches: 7. The V gene's germline CDR1 is SGDLS and CDR2 YYNGEE. DNA of the CDR3: TGTGCCAGCAGCCAAAGGGACAGTTTCACTGAAGCTTTCTTT. Translating it yields CASSQRDSFTEAFF. Full variable domain (outside the CDR3, taken from reference TRBV9 and TRBJ1-1): DSGVTQTPKHLITATGQRVTLRCSPRSGDLSVYWYQQSLDQGLQFLIQYYNGEERAKGNILERFSAQQFPDLHSELNLSSLELGDSALYFCASSQRDSFTEAFFGQGTRLTVV.

The J gene is TRBJ2-7, the V gene TRBV2; 9 bases align to TRBD1. The CDR3 is 15 residues long. V lost 6 bases to trimming and J lost 5 bases; unmatched junction nucleotides: 11. Germline V gene data show CDR1 as SNHLY and CDR2 as FYNNEI. The DNA of the CDR3 is TGTGCCAGCAGCCCAAGGACAGGGGTTGGGAACGAGCAGTACTTC. Amino acid sequence: CASSPRTGVGNEQYF.

The V and J genes are TRBV6-5 and TRBJ2-7; 8 positions match TRBD2. Trimming cost V 10 bases and J 6 bases; bases outside gene matches: 14. The length of the CDR3 is 14 residues. Germline V gives CDR1 MNHEY, CDR2 SVGAGI. CDR3 amino acids: CATVVPGLVFEQYF. DNA of the CDR3: TGTGCCACCGTGGTACCGGGACTAGTTTTCGAGCAGTACTTC.